A selection of T cell receptor beta chains follows, all from one sample in a study of blood T cell repertoires in COVID-19. Produced via immunoSEQ multiplex PCR; TCRdb's table is partial and in-frame only. The data contain around 290,000 clones, 70% to 90% of them singletons. Sample: peripheral blood. The receptors shown here come from a woman aged 45-60 years who had recovered from COVID-19. Both conserved end residues are part of each CDR3. D genes are given only for firm matches. Clone size, where shown, is once, few, many, or a class for clones that have expanded.

TRBV9	TRBD1	TRBJ2-5	NA	CASSVGQGMETQYF	TGTGCCAGCAGCGTAGGACAGGGAATGGAGACCCAGTACTTC
TRBV9	NA	TRBJ2-2	NA	CASSVADSRSAGELFF	TGTGCCAGCAGCGTAGCGGACTCACGATCGGCCGGGGAGCTGTTTTTT
TRBV27	TRBD1	TRBJ2-2	NA	CASSFRGTGSPGELFF	TGTGCCAGCAGTTTCAGAGGGACAGGGTCCCCCGGGGAGCTGTTTTTT
TRBV7-9	TRBD2	TRBJ2-3	NA	CASSFMLVWAGGPPDTQYF	TGTGCCAGCAGCTTTATGTTAGTCTGGGCGGGAGGGCCTCCAGATACGCAGTATTTT
TRBV28	TRBD2	TRBJ2-7	NA	CAIGRGRAYEQYF	TGTGCAATTGGGAGGGGCCGGGCCTACGAGCAGTACTTC
TRBV3-1/TRBV3-2	NA	TRBJ1-5	NA	CASSHRGNQPQHF	TGTGCCAGCAGCCATAGAGGGAATCAGCCCCAGCATTTT
TRBV6-5	TRBD1	TRBJ2-5	NA	CASSPGQGRGETQYF	TGTGCCAGCAGTCCGGGACAGGGGCGGGGAGAGACCCAGTACTTC
TRBV5-1	NA	TRBJ2-3	NA	CASSSAGGTDTQYF	TGCGCCAGCAGCTCAGCCGGGGGCACAGATACGCAGTATTTT
TRBV21-1	NA	TRBJ1-2	NA	CALGGGNYGYTF	TGTGCCTTAGGAGGAGGTAACTATGGCTACACCTTC
TRBV19	NA	TRBJ1-1	NA	CASTQPTRAPNTEAFF	TGTGCCAGCACTCAACCAACCAGGGCACCGAACACTGAAGCTTTCTTT
TRBV3-1/TRBV3-2	TRBD2	TRBJ2-2	NA	CASSYLLTSGWENTGELFF	TGTGCCAGCAGCTACCTCTTGACTAGCGGGTGGGAGAACACCGGGGAGCTGTTTTTT
TRBV9	NA	TRBJ1-5	NA	CASSVDPGYQPQHF	TGTGCCAGCAGCGTAGACCCCGGGTATCAGCCCCAGCATTTT
TRBV28	TRBD1	TRBJ2-3	NA	CASSPRDRGSTDTQYF	TGTGCCAGCAGTCCCCGGGACAGGGGGAGCACAGATACGCAGTATTTT
TRBV7-8	TRBD1	TRBJ2-2	NA	CASSLIPGQHTGELFF	TGTGCCAGCAGCTTAATCCCGGGACAGCACACCGGGGAGCTGTTTTTT
TRBV19	NA	TRBJ2-7	NA	CASSTRPGAYEQYF	TGTGCCAGTAGTACTCGACCGGGGGCCTACGAGCAGTACTTC
TRBV27	NA	TRBJ2-5	few	CASSPRGLWETQYF	TGTGCCAGCAGCCCCCGAGGGTTGTGGGAGACCCAGTACTTC
TRBV21-1	NA	TRBJ2-5	NA	CASSEFLAGGRETQYF	TGTGCCAGCAGCGAGTTTCTAGCGGGGGGGCGAGAGACCCAGTACTTC
TRBV7-9	TRBD2	TRBJ2-7	NA	CASSLGAGGPREQYF	TGTGCCAGCAGCCTAGGGGCGGGAGGGCCTCGCGAGCAGTACTTC
TRBV11-2	NA	TRBJ2-1	NA	CASSFSGTVNNEQFF	TGTGCCAGCAGCTTCTCCGGGACTGTAAACAATGAGCAGTTCTTC
TRBV6-2/TRBV6-3	NA	TRBJ2-5	NA	CASSYSTLEETQYF	TGTGCCAGCAGTTATTCTACCCTGGAAGAGACCCAGTACTTC
TRBV19	TRBD2	TRBJ2-7	NA	CASSIGSGGVGYYEQYF	TGTGCCAGTAGTATAGGAAGCGGGGGAGTCGGTTACTACGAGCAGTACTTC
TRBV30	TRBD2	TRBJ2-2	few	CAWSPGGTGELFF	TGTGCCTGGAGTCCGGGGGGCACCGGGGAGCTGTTTTTT
TRBV4-3	NA	TRBJ1-2	NA	CASSQDVGLSSYGYTF	TGCGCCAGCAGCCAAGATGTGGGACTCAGCTCGTATGGCTACACCTTC
TRBV20-1	NA	TRBJ1-1	NA	CSASFRAEAFF	TGCAGTGCGTCCTTTCGGGCTGAAGCTTTCTTT
TRBV27	NA	TRBJ1-5	NA	CASSLSGGASYSNQPQHF	TGTGCCAGCAGTTTATCGGGGGGGGCGTCATATAGCAATCAGCCCCAGCATTTT
TRBV7-7	NA	TRBJ2-5	NA	CASSCRGQPLYQETQYF	TGTGCCAGCAGCTGTAGAGGACAGCCATTGTACCAAGAGACCCAGTACTTC
TRBV27	NA	TRBJ1-2	once	CASRLGGGNYGYTF	TGTGCCAGCAGATTGGGCGGGGGGAATTATGGCTACACCTTC
TRBV7-2	TRBD1	TRBJ1-1	NA	CASSYQPGGFVAFF	TGTGCCAGCAGCTACCAACCAGGGGGATTTGTAGCTTTCTTT
TRBV14	NA	TRBJ1-6	NA	CASSRDGQYNSPLHF	TGTGCCAGCAGCCGGGACGGACAGTATAATTCACCCCTCCACTTT
TRBV4-3	NA	TRBJ1-3	NA	CASSQSLDSSGNTIYF	TGCGCCAGCAGCCAATCCTTAGACAGCTCTGGAAACACCATATATTTT
TRBV28	NA	TRBJ1-2	NA	CASSPGEGANYGYTF	TGTGCCAGCAGTCCCGGGGAGGGCGCAAACTATGGCTACACCTTC
TRBV2	NA	TRBJ1-5	NA	CASSEETGQFGPQHF	TGTGCCAGCAGTGAGGAGACAGGTCAGTTCGGGCCCCAGCATTTT
TRBV6-6	NA	TRBJ2-1	NA	CASSYVWDGSSEQFF	TGTGCCAGCAGTTACGTCTGGGACGGGAGCAGTGAGCAGTTCTTC